This TCR delta chain was sequenced for a study of gamma-delta chains in newborns, infants, children (dated by TCRdb to between 2019 and 2020). In terms of the full investigation: According to the study title, microbial exposure causes polyclonal expansion of innate gammadelta T cells right after birth. Right after human newborns were born, the researchers looked at the way microbial exposure shaped their populations of innate gammadelta T cells.

TCRdb shows the sequencer as Illumina MiSeq. Clones were re-identified by TCRdb from the public reads with CATT, and rows with the same DNA were merged. The sample table holds 14,000 to 15,000 delta-chain clones, of which less than 9.5% were seen once. The ten largest clones represent 20% to 25% of the sample. Trimming removed 3 bases from V and 0 bases from J; the gene matches leave 11 bases unexplained. CDR1 is given as GEAIGNYY and CDR2 as EKD, both from the germline V gene. The CDR3 measures 18 amino acids from cysteine to phenylalanine. Of the read, only the CDR3 DNA is kept; its 54 bases are in frame from base 1. A remark on this clone: The target of this receptor is not known. It may be a read error: a sequence one base away is much more abundant.

The chain couples TRDV2 to TRDJ1, with 11 junctional bases fitting TRDD3. This clonotype was sampled from a child who was a newborn, infant or young child, either healthy, febrile or measles-vaccinated (not recorded which). The sequencing sample was made of blood. The DNA sequence is as follows: TGTGCCTGTGACGTACTGGGGGATATCCCACAATACACCGATAAACTCATCTTT. Its coded protein is CACDVLGDIPQYTDKLIF.